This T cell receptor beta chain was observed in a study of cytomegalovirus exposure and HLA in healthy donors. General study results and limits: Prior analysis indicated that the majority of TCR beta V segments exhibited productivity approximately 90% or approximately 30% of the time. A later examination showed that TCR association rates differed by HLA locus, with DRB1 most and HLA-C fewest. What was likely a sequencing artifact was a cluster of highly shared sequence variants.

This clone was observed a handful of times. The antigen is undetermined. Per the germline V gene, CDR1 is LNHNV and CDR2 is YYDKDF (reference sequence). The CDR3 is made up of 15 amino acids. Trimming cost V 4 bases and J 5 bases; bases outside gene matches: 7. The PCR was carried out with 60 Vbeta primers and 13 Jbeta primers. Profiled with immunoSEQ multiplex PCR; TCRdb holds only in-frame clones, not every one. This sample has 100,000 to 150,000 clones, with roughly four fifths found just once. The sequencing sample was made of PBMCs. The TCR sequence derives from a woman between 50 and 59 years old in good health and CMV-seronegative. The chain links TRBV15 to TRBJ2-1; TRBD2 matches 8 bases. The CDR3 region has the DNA TGTGCCACCAGCACTAAGCGGGAGTGGGACAATGAGCAGTTCTTC. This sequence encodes CATSTKREWDNEQFF.